This paragraph reports one T cell receptor (beta chain). This clone was picked up a small number of times. What antigen it recognizes has not been identified. No base qualities exist here, and no much larger clone lies one base off it. PTCy-treated patients came from a prospective multi-institutional clinical trial. Peripheral blood and bone marrow mononuclear cells were isolated by Ficoll-Hypaque density centrifugation and cryopreserved. These data belong to a study of T cells after posttransplantation cyclophosphamide (dated by TCRdb to the mid-2010s). About the study as a whole: Using TRB sequencing, the study followed how the T cell repertoire reconstituted after myeloablative bone marrow transplantation in which posttransplantation cyclophosphamide served as GVHD prophylaxis. Samples from a few dozen PTCy-treated patients, along with samples from roughly 15 of their related bone marrow donors, underwent antigen receptor sequencing. Blood from all 35 or so PTCy patients with 1-year posttransplant specimens was subjected to TRB sequencing. TRB sequencing was also done on up to about 3 additional blood samples from 2 to 5.2 years after transplant in 3 patients, and on pretransplant blood from several patients. Because TRA and TRB clonality correlated tightly in some 10 samples, the subsequent TCR analyses were limited to TRB only. Public TRB sequences were queried against a database of over 3,600 sequences associated with responses to pathogens, tumor antigens, self-antigens and alloantigens. Broad study findings and their caveats: The TRB repertoires of T cells infiltrating skin or GI tract showed only limited overlap with the TRB repertoires of T cells in blood. Across under 50 patients, recipient CMV seropositivity and CMV reactivation were highly associated with TRB clonality; PTCy diversity was similar to CNI/methotrexate controls. Donor-recipient similarity was low at 1-2 months but increased during the first year, and donor CD8+ memory clones often dominated later blood repertoires.

Genomic DNA was the input for TRB sequencing, which was run either with the immunoSEQ assay at survey resolution or with the hsTCRB kit. The paper's data handling went like this. The immunoSEQ software was used for initial read processing, and the LymphoSeq R package was used for repertoire analyses. Clonality was calculated as 1 minus normalized Shannon entropy, and the Gini coefficient was also calculated for each TRB dataset. To infer phenotypes in unsorted samples, TRB sequences from sorted subsets of the recipient or donor were mapped onto the unsorted samples of the same recipient. The immuneACCESS repertoire file appears here via TCRdb, limited to in-frame rearrangements. These files lack a portion of the clones; in checked studies, under half of the deficit traces to unresolved V genes, and the cause of the others is not known. Clone size and V and J calls were adopted from that table, with D and trimming inferred from the DNA. A total of more than 50,000 clones appear in this sample, about 82% of them only once. About 2.8% of the sample goes to the ten largest clones.

The source material was PBMCs. The origin of this receptor is a man aged 25-45 years with a blood cancer, CMV-positive, and with a related stem cell donor.

The CDR3 corresponds to CASSKAGDEQFF. The nucleotides read TGTGCCAGCAGCAAGGCAGGGGATGAGCAGTTCTTC. The rearranged segments are TRBV5-6 and TRBJ2-1; a weak D assignment points to TRBD1 (6 bases agree). Looking up the germline V gene yields CDR1 SGHDT and CDR2 YYEEEE. Between the V and J ends, shortened by 4 bases and 8 bases respectively, the junction contains 10 bases. From cysteine to phenylalanine, the CDR3 is 12 amino acids long. Of the read, only the CDR3 DNA is kept; its 36 bases are in frame from base 1.